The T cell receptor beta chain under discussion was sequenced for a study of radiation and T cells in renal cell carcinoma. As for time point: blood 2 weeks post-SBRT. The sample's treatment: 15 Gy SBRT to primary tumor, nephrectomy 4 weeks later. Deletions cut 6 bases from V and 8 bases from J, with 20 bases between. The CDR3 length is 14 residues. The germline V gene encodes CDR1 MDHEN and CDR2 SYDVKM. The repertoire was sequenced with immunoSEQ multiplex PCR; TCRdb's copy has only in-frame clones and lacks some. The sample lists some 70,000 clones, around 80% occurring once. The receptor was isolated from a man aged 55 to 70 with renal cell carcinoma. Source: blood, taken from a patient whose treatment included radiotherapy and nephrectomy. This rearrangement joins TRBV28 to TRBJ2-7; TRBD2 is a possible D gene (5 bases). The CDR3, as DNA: TGTGCCAGCAGGCCGCCCGGGGAACGCTCGAAGCAGTACTTC. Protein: CASRPPGERSKQYF.